This TCR beta chain comes out of a study of OX40 agonist ivuxolimab in advanced cancers. For the study at large: Eligibility admitted prior anti-PD-1, anti-PD-L1 or anti-CTLA-4 therapy; about 40% had some.

General study findings and limits: More expanded clones were seen, on average, in CD8+ T cells than in CD4+. At 0.1 to 3.0 mg/kg, CD4+ and CD8+ blood T cells expanded clonally by week 6.

This CDR3 is built from 15 residues. CDR1 SGHVS and CDR2 FQNEAQ come from the germline V gene. Trimming took 5 bases from V and 3 from J, leaving 14 bases between them. Measured with immunoSEQ multiplex PCR; TCRdb has only the in-frame clones, and not every one. The top ten hold about 9.1% of the sample, which has 73,000 or so clones, about 92% seen once. As concerns this clone: Its antigen is still unknown.

The material sequenced was CD4+ or CD8+ T cells sorted from blood, taken in a trial of the OX40 agonist ivuxolimab. The rearrangement links TRBV7-8 to TRBJ2-1; TRBD2 is a possible D gene (6 bases). The TCR sequence derives from an adult with an advanced solid tumor such as melanoma, head and neck, liver or kidney cancer. This CDR3 reads CASSQDYASYNEQFF. The CDR3 nucleotides read TGTGCCAGCAGCCAGGACTATGCGAGCTACAATGAGCAGTTCTTC.